This T cell receptor (beta chain) was captured in a study of T cells in Graves' hyperthyroidism and ophthalmopathy. This clonotype has a count of ten or more. Given a much more abundant clone one base away, this may be a read error. V lost 1 base, J lost 13 bases, and 14 bases lay in between. CDR3 length: 13 residues. RNA transcripts gave rise to amplified TCR beta CDR3 regions. The primer set for the first-round RT-PCR of the TCR CDR3 was HTBI. TCRdb reanalysed the multiplex PCR reads using MiXCR and keeps one entry per CDR3 protein. The sample lists roughly 510,000 distinct CDR3 sequences; around 20% were seen once.

This chain uses TRBV12-3 or TRBV12-4 with TRBJ1-5, with unresolved D. Sequenced input: blood. The TCR sequence derives from a man between 18 and 35 years old with Graves' hyperthyroidism. DNA for the CDR3: TGTGCCAGCAGTTTAGGGGCAGCCCAAAGGCAGCATTTT. Translating it yields CASSLGAAQRQHF.